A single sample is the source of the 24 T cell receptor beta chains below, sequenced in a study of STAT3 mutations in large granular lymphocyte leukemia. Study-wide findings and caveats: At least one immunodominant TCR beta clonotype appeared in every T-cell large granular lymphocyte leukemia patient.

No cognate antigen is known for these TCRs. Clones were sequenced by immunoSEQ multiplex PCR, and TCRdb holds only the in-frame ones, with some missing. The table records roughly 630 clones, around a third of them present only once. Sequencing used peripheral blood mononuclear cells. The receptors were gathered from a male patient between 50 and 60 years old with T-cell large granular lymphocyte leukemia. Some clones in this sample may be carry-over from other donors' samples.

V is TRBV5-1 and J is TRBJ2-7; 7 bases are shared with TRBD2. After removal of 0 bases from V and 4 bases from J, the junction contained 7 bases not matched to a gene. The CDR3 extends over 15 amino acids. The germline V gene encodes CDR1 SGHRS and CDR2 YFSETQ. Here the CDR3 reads CASSLGGGRGYEQYF. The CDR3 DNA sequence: TGCGCCAGCAGCTTGGGAGGTGGGAGGGGATACGAGCAGTACTTC.

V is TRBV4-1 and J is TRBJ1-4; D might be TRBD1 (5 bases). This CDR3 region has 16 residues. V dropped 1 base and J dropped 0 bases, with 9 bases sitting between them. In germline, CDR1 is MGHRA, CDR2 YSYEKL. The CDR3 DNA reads TGCGCCAGCAGCCAAGGGGGCAAAGCAACTAATGAAAAACTGTTTTTT. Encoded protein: CASSQGGKATNEKLFF.

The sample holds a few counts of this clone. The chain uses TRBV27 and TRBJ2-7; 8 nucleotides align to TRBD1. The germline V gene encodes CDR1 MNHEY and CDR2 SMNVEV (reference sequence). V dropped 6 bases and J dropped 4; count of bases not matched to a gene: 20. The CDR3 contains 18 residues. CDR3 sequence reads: CASSKESGGLPLGYEQYF. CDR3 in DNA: TGTGCCAGCAGCAAAGAGTCAGGGGGCCTCCCTCTTGGGTACGAGCAGTACTTC.

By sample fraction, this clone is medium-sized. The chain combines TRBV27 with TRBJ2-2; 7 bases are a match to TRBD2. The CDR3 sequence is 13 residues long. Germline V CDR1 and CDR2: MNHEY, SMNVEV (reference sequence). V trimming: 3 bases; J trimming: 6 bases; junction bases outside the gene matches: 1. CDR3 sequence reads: CASSFTSAGELFF. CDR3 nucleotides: TGTGCCAGCAGTTTCACTAGCGCCGGGGAGCTGTTTTTT.

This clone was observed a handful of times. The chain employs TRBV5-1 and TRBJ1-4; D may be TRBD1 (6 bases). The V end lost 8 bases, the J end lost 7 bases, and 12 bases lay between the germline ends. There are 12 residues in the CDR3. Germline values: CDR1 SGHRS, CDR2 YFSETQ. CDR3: CASQGSVEKLFF. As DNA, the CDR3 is TGCGCCAGTCAGGGGAGTGTTGAAAAACTGTTTTTT. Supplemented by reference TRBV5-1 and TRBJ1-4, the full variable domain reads KAGVTQTPRYLIKTRGQQVTLSCSPISGHRSVSWYQQTPGQGLQFLFEYFSETQRNKGNFPGRFSGRQFSNSRSEMNVSTLELGDSALYLCASQGSVEKLFFGSGTQLSVL.

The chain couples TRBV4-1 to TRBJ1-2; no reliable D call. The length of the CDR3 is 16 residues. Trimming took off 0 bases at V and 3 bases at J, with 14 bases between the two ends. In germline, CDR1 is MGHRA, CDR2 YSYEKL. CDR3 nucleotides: TGCGCCAGCAGCCAAGAGGGCGCGGATGTATACTATGGCTACACCTTC. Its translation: CASSQEGADVYYGYTF.

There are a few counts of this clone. The CDR3: CASSPFDGDTGELFF. CDR3 coding DNA: TGTGCCAGCAGCCCTTTCGATGGAGACACCGGGGAGCTGTTTTTT. V and J are TRBV7-7 and TRBJ2-2, with D uncertain. Trimming removed 5 bases from V and 3 bases from J, with 13 bases in between. Germline CDR1 reads SSHAT; CDR2 reads FNYEAQ (reference sequence). The CDR3 loop spans 15 amino acids.

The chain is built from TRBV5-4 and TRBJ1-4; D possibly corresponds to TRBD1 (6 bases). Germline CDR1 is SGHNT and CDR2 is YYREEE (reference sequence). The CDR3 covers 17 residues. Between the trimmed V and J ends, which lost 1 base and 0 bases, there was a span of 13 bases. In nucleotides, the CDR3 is TGTGCCAGCAGCTTGTGGCAGGGGCCTGCAACTAATGAAAAACTGTTTTTT. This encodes CASSLWQGPATNEKLFF. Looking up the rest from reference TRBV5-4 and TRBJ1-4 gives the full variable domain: ETGVTQSPTHLIKTRGQQVTLRCSSQSGHNTVSWYQQALGQGPQFIFQYYREEENGRGNFPPRFSGLQFPNYSSELNVNALELDDSALYLCASSLWQGPATNEKLFFGSGTQLSVL.

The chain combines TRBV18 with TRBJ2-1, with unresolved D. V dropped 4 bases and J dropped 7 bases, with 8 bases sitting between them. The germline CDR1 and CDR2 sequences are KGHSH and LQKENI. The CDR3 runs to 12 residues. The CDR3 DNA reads TGTGCCAGCTCACTTCAGCGAAATGAGCAGTTCTTC. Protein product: CASSLQRNEQFF.

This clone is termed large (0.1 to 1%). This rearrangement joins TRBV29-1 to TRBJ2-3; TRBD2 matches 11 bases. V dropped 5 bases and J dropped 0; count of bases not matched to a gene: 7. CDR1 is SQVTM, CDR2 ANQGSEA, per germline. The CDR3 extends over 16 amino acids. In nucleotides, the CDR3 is TGCAGCGTTACTAGCGGGAGCCAGTCTAGCACAGATACGCAGTATTTT. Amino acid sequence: CSVTSGSQSSTDTQYF.

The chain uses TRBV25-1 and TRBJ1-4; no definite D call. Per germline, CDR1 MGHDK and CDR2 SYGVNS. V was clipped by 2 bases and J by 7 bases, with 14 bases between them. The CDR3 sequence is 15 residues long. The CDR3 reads CASSERIRNSEKLFF. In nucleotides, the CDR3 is TGTGCCAGCAGTGAAAGGATACGTAATAGTGAAAAACTGTTTTTT.

CDR3 coding DNA: TGTGCCAGCAGTTACACGTCTAACTATGGCTACACCTTC. This codes for CASSYTSNYGYTF. The chain has TRBV6-5 and TRBJ1-2; D gene ambiguous. The CDR3 consists of 13 residues. Germline V gives CDR1 MNHEY, CDR2 SVGAGI. V was clipped by 2 bases and J by 0 bases, with 4 bases between them.

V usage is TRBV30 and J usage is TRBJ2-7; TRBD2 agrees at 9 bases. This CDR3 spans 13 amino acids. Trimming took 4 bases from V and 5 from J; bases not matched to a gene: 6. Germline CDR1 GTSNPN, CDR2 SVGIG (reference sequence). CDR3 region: CAWTRLAVHEQYF. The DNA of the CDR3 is TGTGCCTGGACCAGACTAGCGGTCCACGAGCAGTACTTC.

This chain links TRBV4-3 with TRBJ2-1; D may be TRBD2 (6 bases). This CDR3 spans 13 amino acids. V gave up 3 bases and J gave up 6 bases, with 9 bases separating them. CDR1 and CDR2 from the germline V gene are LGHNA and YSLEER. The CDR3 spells CASSQTRVNEQFF. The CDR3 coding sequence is TGCGCCAGCAGCCAGACTAGGGTCAATGAGCAGTTCTTC.

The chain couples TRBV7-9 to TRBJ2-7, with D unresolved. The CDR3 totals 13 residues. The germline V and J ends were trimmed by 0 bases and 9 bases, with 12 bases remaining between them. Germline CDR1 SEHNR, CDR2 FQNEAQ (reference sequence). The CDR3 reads CASSLATDIGQYF. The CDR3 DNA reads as TGTGCCAGCAGCTTAGCAACGGATATTGGGCAGTACTTC. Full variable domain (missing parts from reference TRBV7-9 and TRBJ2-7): DTGVSQNPRHKITKRGQNVTFRCDPISEHNRLYWYRQTLGQGPEFLTYFQNEAQLEKSRLLSDRFSAERPKGSFSTLEIQRTEQGDSAMYLCASSLATDIGQYFGPGTRLTVT.

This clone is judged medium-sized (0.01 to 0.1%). CDR3 in DNA: TGTGCCAGCTCACGAGAGGTCTCCTACGAGCAGTACTTC. Translated: CASSREVSYEQYF. V and J are TRBV18 and TRBJ2-7, with no clear D. The V end was cut by 4 bases, the J end by 0 bases, with 7 bases between. There are 13 residues in the CDR3. In germline, CDR1 is KGHSH, CDR2 LQKENI.

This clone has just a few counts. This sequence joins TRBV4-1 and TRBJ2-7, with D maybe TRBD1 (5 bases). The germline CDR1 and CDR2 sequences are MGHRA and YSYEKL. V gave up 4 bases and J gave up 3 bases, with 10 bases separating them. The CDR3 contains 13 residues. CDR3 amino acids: CASSPDSLYEQYF. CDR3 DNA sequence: TGCGCCAGCAGCCCCGACAGCCTCTACGAGCAGTACTTC.

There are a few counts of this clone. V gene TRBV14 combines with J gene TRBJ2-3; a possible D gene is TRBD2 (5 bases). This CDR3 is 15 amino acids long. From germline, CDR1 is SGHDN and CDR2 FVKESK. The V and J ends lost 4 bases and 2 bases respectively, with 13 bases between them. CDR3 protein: CASSLIGGLTDTQYF. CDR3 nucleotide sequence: TGTGCCAGCAGCCTTATTGGAGGCCTCACAGATACGCAGTATTTT.

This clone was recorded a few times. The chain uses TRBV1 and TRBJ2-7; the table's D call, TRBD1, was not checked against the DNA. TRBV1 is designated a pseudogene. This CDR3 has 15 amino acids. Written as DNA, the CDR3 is TGCACCAGCAGCCTTCGGGACAGGGGGCGGTACGAGCAGTACTTC. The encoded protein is CTSSLRDRGRYEQYF.

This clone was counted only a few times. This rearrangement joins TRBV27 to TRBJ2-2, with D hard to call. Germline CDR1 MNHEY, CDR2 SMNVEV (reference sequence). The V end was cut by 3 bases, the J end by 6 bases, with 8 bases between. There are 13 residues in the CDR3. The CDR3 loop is CASSFTIAGELFF. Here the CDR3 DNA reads TGTGCCAGCAGTTTCACTATTGCCGGGGAGCTGTTTTTT.

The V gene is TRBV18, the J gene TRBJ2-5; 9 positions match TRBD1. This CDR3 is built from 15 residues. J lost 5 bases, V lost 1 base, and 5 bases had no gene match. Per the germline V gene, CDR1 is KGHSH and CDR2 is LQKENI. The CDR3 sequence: CASSPRDRVGETQYF. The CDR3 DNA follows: TGTGCCAGCTCACCACGGGACAGGGTCGGGGAGACCCAGTACTTC. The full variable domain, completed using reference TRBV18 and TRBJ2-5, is NAGVMQNPRHLVRRRGQEARLRCSPMKGHSHVYWYRQLPEEGLKFMVYLQKENIIDESGMPKERFSAEFPKEGPSILRIQQVVRGDSAAYFCASSPRDRVGETQYFGPGTRLLVL.

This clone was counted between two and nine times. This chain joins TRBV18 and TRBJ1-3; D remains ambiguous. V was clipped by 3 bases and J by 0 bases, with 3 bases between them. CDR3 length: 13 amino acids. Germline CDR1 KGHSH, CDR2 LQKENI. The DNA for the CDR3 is TGTGCCAGCTCACCGACCTCTGGAAACACCATATATTTT. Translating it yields CASSPTSGNTIYF.

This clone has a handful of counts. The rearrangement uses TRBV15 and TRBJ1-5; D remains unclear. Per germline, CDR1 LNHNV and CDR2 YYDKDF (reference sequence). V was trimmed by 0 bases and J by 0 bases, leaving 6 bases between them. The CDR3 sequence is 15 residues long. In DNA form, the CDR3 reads TGTGCCACCAGCAGAGATAAGGGTAGCAATCAGCCCCAGCATTTT. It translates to CATSRDKGSNQPQHF.

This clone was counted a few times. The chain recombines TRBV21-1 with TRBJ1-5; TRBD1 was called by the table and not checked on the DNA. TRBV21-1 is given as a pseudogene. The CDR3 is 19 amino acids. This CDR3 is CASSKVGTGRGNGNQPQHF. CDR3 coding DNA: TGTGCCAGCAGCAAAGTGGGGACAGGGCGAGGAAATGGCAATCAGCCCCAGCATTTT.